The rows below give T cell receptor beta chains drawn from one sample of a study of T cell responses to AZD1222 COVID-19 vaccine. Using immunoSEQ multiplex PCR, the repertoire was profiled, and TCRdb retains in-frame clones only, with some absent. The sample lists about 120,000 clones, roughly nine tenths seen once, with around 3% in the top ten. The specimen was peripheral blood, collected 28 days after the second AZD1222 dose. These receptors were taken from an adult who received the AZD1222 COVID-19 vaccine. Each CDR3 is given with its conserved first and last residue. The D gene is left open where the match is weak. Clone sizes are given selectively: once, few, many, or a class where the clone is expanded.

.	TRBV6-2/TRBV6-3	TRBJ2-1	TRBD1	TGTGCCAGCAGTTACGGGTGGCGGACAGGGGCATACAATGAGCAGTTCTTC	CASSYGWRTGAYNEQFF
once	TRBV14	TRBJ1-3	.	TGTGCCAGCAGCGTCCCGGGACTGTCTGGAAACACCATATATTTT	CASSVPGLSGNTIYF
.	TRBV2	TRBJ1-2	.	TGTGCCAGCAGTGGGGATATAGGCTACACCTTC	CASSGDIGYTF
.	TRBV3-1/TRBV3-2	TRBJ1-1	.	TGTGCCAGCAGCCAACCCAACGGGGTCGGGAACACTGAAGCTTTCTTT	CASSQPNGVGNTEAFF
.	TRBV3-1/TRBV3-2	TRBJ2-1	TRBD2	TGTGCCAGCAGCCGGGGTCAACTAGCGGGGGAAGGTGAGCAGTTCTTC	CASSRGQLAGEGEQFF
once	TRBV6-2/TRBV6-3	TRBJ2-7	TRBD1	TGTGCCAGCAGTTACGGGACAGAAACCTACGAGCAGTACTTC	CASSYGTETYEQYF
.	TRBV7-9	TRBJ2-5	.	TGTGCCAGCAGCTTAGGTCTCGGTCAAGAGACCCAGTACTTC	CASSLGLGQETQYF
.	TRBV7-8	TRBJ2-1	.	TGTGCCAGCAGCTTAACGGTGGGTCTGGTGGGTGAGCAGTTCTTC	CASSLTVGLVGEQFF
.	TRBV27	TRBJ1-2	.	TGTGCCAGCAGTTTGAACCCAGGGATCTATGGCTACACCTTC	CASSLNPGIYGYTF
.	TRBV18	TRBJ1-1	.	TGTGCCAGCTCACTAGCACAGGGTAACACTGAAGCTTTCTTT	CASSLAQGNTEAFF
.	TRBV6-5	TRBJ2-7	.	TGTGCCAGCAGGGGTTACGAGCAGTACTTC	CASRGYEQYF
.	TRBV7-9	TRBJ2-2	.	TGTGCCAGCAGCTTAGCCTCCGCCGGGGAGCTGTTTTTT	CASSLASAGELFF
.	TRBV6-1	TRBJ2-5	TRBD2	TGTGCCAGCAGTGACCAGACTAGCGGGGCCTTTCCAGAGACCCAGTACTTC	CASSDQTSGAFPETQYF
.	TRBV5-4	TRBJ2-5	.	TGTGCCAGCAGCCGGGACGGGTACCAAGAGACCCAGTACTTC	CASSRDGYQETQYF
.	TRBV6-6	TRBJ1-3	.	TGTGCCAGCAGTCACCCCCCGGGCCTCTCTGGAAACACCATATATTTT	CASSHPPGLSGNTIYF
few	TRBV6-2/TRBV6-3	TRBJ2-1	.	TGTGCCAGCAGTTACAGGGAGCACAATGAGCAGTTCTTC	CASSYREHNEQFF
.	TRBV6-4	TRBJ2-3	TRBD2	TGTGCCAGCAGTGTTGCGGGGGGCACAGATACGCAGTATTTT	CASSVAGGTDTQYF
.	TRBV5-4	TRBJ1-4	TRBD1	TGTGCCAGCAGCTTCCTTCCGGGACAGGTGAATGAAAAACTGTTTTTT	CASSFLPGQVNEKLFF
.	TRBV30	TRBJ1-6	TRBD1	TGTGCCTGGAGGGTTTTAGGACAGGGGGATCATTCACCCCTCCACTTT	CAWRVLGQGDHSPLHF
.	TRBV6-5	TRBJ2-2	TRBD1	TGTGCCAGCAGGAGTGGACAGGGGACCACCGGGGAGCTGTTTTTT	CASRSGQGTTGELFF
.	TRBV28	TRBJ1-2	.	TGTGCCAGCAGTTTATATCAGGGCCTCTATGGCTACACCTTC	CASSLYQGLYGYTF
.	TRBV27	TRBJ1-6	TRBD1	TGTGCCAGCAGGATCTCCTCCGGGACAGCTAATTCACCCCTCCACTTT	CASRISSGTANSPLHF
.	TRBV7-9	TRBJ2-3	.	TGTGCCAGCAGCCCAGGGGGGCGGACAAGCACAGATACGCAGTATTTT	CASSPGGRTSTDTQYF
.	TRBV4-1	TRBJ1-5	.	TGCGCCAGCAGCCAGGGAAGGACTCAGCCCCAGCATTTT	CASSQGRTQPQHF
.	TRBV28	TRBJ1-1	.	TGTGCCAGCAGTCACCGGGGAGTCCTGAAAGCTTTCTTT	CASSHRGVLKAFF
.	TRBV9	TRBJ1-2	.	TGTGCCAGCAGCGTAGGGGGGCGAGGCTACACCTTC	CASSVGGRGYTF
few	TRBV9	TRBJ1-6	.	TGTGCCAGCAGCGTATACTATAATTCACCCCTCCACTTT	CASSVYYNSPLHF
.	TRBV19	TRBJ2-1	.	TGTGCCAGTAGTATAGATGGGCAGGGGTCAAAACCTACGAACAATGAGCAGTTCTTC	CASSIDGQGSKPTNNEQFF
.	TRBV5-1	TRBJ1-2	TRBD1	TGCGCCAGCAGCTTACCCTGGACAGGGGATGGCTACACCTTC	CASSLPWTGDGYTF
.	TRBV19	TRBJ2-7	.	TGTGCCAGTAGTATGTCTGGGGAGGTTTCCTACGAGCAGTACTTC	CASSMSGEVSYEQYF
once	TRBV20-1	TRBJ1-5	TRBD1	TGCAGTGCTAGTCCGGGACAGGGGGACCAGCCCCAGCATTTT	CSASPGQGDQPQHF
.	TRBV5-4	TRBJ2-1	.	TGTGCCAGCAGCGCGCACCGAACAGGTCGGTCCTACAATGGGCAGTTCTTC	CASSAHRTGRSYNGQFF
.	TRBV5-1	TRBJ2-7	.	TGCGCCAGCTCCCGACAGGACTACGAGCAGTACTTC	CASSRQDYEQYF
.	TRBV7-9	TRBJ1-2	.	TGTGCCAGCAGCTTAGCAGGGCAGAACTATGGCTACACCTTC	CASSLAGQNYGYTF
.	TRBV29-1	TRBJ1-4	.	TGCAGCGGGTACGGCGCAGCGGAAAAACTGTTTTTT	CSGYGAAEKLFF
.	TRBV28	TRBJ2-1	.	TGTGCCAGCCTAGGGTCCTCCAATGAGCAGTTCTTC	CASLGSSNEQFF
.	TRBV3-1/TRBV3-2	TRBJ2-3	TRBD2	TGTGCCAGCAGCCAAGATTTGGCTAGCGGGGGGGTCACAGATACGCAGTATTTT	CASSQDLASGGVTDTQYF
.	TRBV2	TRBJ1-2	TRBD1	TGTGCCAGCAGTGAACGTCAGGGGGACTATGGCTACACCTTC	CASSERQGDYGYTF
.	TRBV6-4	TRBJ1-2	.	TGTGCCAGCAGTGACGGGGACCCCAGTAGTGGCTACACCTTC	CASSDGDPSSGYTF
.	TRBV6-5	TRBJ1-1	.	TGTGCCAGCAGTTACACGCGACAGATGAACACTGAAGCTTTCTTT	CASSYTRQMNTEAFF
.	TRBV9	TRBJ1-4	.	TGTGCCAGCAGCGTAGCTGGGACGGCCAGCGAAAAACTGTTTTTT	CASSVAGTASEKLFF
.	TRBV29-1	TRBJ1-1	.	TGCAGCGTTGAAATCCTAGGGGGGCATTTCTTT	CSVEILGGHFF
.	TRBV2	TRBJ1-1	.	TGTGCCAGCAGTGCGAACGGTTTGAACACTGAAGCTTTCTTT	CASSANGLNTEAFF
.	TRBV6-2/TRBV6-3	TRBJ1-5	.	TGTGCCAGCAGTTACGATAGTTACAATCAGCCCCAGCATTTT	CASSYDSYNQPQHF
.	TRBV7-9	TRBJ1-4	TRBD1	TGTGCCAGCAGCCCTGCGACAGGGGGACGGGAAAAACTGTTTTTT	CASSPATGGREKLFF
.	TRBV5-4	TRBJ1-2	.	TGTGCCAGCAGCTTGGACGGAGACTATGGCTACACCTTC	CASSLDGDYGYTF
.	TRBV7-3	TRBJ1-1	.	TGTGCCAGCAGGGACTCTTTGAACACTGAAGCTTTCTTT	CASRDSLNTEAFF
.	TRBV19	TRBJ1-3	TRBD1	TGTGCCACCGCGACAGGGACTGGAAACACCATATATTTT	CATATGTGNTIYF
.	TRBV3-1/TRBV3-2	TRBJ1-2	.	TGTGCCAGCAGCCAAGGACGATCAGGGATGGCTAACTATGGCTACACCTTC	CASSQGRSGMANYGYTF
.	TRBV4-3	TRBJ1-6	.	TGCGCCAGCAGCCAAGGGGGCTCGTCCCTACGCAGGTCACCCCTCCACTTT	CASSQGGSSLRRSPLHF
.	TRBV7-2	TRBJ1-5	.	TGTGCCAGCAGCATTAGCTGGACCGGAACCCAGCATTTT	CASSISWTGTQHF
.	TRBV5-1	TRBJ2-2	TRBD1	TGCGCCAGCAGCTCCGGGACAGGTGATACCGGGGAGCTGTTTTTT	CASSSGTGDTGELFF
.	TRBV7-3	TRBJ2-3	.	TGTGCCAGCAGCCTGGACCCGACAGATACGCAGTATTTT	CASSLDPTDTQYF